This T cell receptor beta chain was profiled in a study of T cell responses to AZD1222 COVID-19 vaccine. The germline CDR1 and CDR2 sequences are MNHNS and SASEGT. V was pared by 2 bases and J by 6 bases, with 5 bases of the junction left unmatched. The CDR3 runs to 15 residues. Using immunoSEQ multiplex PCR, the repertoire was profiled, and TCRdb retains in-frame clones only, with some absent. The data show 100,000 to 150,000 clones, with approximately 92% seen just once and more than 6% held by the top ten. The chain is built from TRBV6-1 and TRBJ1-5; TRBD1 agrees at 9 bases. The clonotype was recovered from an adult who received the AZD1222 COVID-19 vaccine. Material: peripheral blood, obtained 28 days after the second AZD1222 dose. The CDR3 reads CASSEWDRAGQPQHF. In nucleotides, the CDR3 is TGTGCCAGCAGTGAATGGGACAGGGCGGGTCAGCCCCAGCATTTT.